This TCR beta chain was documented in a study of T-cell reconstitution after alpha-beta-depleted transplantation in children. This clonotype was seen only a few times. What it binds is unknown. Findings and caveats of the study: In patients about two months after transplant, alpha-beta T cells reportedly arose from several hundred expanded graft clones. At one year after transplant, newly produced T cells mostly accounted for T-cell counts and diversity. Surviving recipient cells, namely T cells and thymic progenitors, were the source of high day-60 TCRbeta diversity in some patients.

The library targeted TCRbeta and was prepared with unique molecular identifiers. One entry per CDR3 protein results from TCRdb running MiXCR on the PCR reads. The data contain more than 400,000 distinct CDR3 sequences, roughly 43% of them singletons. Germline values: CDR1 DFQATT, CDR2 SNEGSKA (reference sequence). The CDR3 contains 15 residues. J gave up 2 bases and V 5 bases, and 9 bases lay outside the gene matches. The chain uses TRBV20-1 and TRBJ2-3, with TRBD2 matching 8 bases. The origin of this receptor is a girl aged 2-10 years with aplastic anemia, due to receive a stem cell transplant. This specimen consisted of PBMCs, obtained before TCRalphabeta/CD19-depleted stem cell transplant. CDR3 amino acids: CSAPSGSALTDTQYF. The DNA of the CDR3 is TGCAGTGCTCCCAGCGGGAGCGCTCTCACAGATACGCAGTATTTT.